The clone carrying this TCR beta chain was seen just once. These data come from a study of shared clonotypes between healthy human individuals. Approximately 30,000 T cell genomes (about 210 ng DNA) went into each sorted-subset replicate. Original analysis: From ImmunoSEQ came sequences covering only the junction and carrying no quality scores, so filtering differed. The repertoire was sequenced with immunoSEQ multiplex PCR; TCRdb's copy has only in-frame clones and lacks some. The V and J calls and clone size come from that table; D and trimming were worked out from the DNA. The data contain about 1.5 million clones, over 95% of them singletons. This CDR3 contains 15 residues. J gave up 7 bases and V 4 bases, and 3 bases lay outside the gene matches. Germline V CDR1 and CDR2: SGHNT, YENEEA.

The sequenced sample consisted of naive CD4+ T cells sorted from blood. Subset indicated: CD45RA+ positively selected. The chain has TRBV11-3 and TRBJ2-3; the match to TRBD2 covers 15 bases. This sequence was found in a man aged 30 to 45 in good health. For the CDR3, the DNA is TGTGCCAGCAGCTGGACTAGCGGGAGGGTGAATACGCAGTATTTT. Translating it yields CASSWTSGRVNTQYF. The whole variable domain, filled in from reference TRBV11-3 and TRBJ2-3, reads EAGVVQSPRYKIIEKKQPVAFWCNPISGHNTLYWYLQNLGQGPELLIRYENEEAVDDSQLPKDRFSAERLKGVDSTLKIQPAELGDSAVYLCASSWTSGRVNTQYFGPGTRLTVL.